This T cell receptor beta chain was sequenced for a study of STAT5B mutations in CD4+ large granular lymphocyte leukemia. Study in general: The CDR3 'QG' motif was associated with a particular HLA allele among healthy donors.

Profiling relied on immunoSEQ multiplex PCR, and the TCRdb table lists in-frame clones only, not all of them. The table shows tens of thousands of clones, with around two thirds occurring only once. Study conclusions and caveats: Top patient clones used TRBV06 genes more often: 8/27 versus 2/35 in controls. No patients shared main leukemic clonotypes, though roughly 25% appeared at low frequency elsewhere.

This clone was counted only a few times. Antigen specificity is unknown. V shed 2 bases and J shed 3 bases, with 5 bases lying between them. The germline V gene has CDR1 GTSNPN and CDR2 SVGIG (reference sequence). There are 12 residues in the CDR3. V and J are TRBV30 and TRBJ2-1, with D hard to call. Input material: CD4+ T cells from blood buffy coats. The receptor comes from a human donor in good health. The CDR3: CAWSSLYNEQFF. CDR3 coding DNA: TGTGCCTGGAGTTCACTCTACAATGAGCAGTTCTTC.